This T cell receptor (beta chain) was sequenced for a study of blood T cell repertoires in COVID-19. Sequenced by immunoSEQ multiplex PCR; TCRdb stores in-frame clones only, minus some. The sample carries a few hundred thousand clones, roughly 88% recorded once. The sequenced sample consisted of peripheral blood. The source of this sequence is a human donor in a cohort sampled during active COVID-19.

CDR3 region: CASSTGQQNEQFF. CDR3 in DNA: TGCGCCAGCAGTACTGGACAGCAGAATGAGCAGTTCTTC. The V call is TRBV5-1, the J call TRBJ2-1; tentatively, D is TRBD1 (6 bases). The CDR3 spans 13 residues. Germline assignment: CDR1 SGHRS and CDR2 YFSETQ. V lost 5 bases, J lost 7 bases, and 13 bases lay in between.